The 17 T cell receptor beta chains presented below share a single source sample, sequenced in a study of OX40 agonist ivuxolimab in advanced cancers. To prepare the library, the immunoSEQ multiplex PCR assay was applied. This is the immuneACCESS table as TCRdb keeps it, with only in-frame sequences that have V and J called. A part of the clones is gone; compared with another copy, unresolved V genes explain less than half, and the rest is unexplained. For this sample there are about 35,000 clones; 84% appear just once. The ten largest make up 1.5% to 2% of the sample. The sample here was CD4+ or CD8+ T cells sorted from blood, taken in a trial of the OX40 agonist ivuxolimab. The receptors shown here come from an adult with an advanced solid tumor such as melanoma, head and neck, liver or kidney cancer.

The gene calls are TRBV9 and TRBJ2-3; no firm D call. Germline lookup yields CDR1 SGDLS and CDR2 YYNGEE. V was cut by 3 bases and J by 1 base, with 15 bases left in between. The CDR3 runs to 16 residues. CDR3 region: CASSGSYTGGTDTQYF. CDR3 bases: TGTGCCAGCAGCGGCTCCTATACGGGCGGCACAGATACGCAGTATTTT. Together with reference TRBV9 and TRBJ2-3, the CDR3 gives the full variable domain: DSGVTQTPKHLITATGQRVTLRCSPRSGDLSVYWYQQSLDQGLQFLIQYYNGEERAKGNILERFSAQQFPDLHSELNLSSLELGDSALYFCASSGSYTGGTDTQYFGPGTRLTVL.

The DNA of the CDR3 is TGTGCCACCAGCAGAGATAGAGGGGAGGCGGCTTTCTTT. Its translation: CATSRDRGEAAFF. This chain joins TRBV15 and TRBJ1-1; D may be TRBD1 (5 bases). This CDR3 contains 13 residues. The V end lost 0 bases, the J end lost 11 bases, and 13 bases lay between the germline ends. Germline lookup yields CDR1 LNHNV and CDR2 YYDKDF (reference sequence). Supplemented by reference TRBV15 and TRBJ1-1, the full variable domain reads DAMVIQNPRYQVTQFGKPVTLSCSQTLNHNVMYWYQQKSSQAPKLLFHYYDKDFNNEADTPDNFQSRRPNTSFCFLDIRSPGLGDTAMYLCATSRDRGEAAFFGQGTRLTVV.

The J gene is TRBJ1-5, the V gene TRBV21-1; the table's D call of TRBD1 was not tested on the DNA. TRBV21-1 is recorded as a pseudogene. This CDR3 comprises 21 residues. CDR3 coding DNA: TGTGCCAGCAGCAATAACTTTGCCGGGACAGGGCGGTCGTATAGCAATCAGCCCCAGCATTTT. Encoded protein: CASSNNFAGTGRSYSNQPQHF.

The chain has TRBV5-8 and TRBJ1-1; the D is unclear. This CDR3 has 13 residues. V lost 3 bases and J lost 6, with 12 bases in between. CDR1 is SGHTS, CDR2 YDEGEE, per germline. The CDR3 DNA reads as TGTGCCAGCAGCTCGACTAAACACTCTGAAGCTTTCTTT. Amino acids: CASSSTKHSEAFF.

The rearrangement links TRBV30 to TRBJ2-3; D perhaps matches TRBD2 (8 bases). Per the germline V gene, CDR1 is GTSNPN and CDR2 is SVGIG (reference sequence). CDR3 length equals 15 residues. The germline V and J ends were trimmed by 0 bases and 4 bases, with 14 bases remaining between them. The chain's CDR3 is CAWSVHSGTADTQYF. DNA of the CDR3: TGTGCCTGGAGTGTACATAGCGGGACAGCAGATACGCAGTATTTT.

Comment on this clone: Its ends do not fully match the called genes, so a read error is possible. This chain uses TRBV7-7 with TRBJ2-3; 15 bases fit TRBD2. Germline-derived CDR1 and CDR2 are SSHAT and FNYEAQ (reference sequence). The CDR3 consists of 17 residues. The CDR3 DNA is TGTGCTAGCAGCTTCCCCGGGACTAGCGGGAGGACAGATACGCAGTATTTT. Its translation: CASSFPGTSGRTDTQYF. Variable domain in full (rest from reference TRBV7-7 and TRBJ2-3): GAGVSQSPRYKVTKRGQDVTLRCDPISSHATLYWYQQALGQGPEFLTYFNYEAQPDKSGLPSDRFSAERPEGSISTLTIQRTEQRDSAMYRCASSFPGTSGRTDTQYFGPGTRLTVL.

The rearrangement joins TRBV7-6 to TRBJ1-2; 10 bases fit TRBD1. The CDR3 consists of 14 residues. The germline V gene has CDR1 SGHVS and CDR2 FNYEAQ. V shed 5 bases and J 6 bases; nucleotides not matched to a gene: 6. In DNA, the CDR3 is TGTGCCAGCAGCCAGGGACAGGGGAGTAATGGCTACACCTTC. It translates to CASSQGQGSNGYTF.

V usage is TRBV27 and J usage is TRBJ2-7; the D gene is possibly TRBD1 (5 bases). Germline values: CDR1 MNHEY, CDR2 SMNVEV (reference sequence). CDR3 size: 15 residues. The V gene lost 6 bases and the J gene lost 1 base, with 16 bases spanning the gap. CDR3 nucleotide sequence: TGTGCCAGCAGCCTTCGCGACAGTAATTCCTACGAGCAGTACTTC. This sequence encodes CASSLRDSNSYEQYF.

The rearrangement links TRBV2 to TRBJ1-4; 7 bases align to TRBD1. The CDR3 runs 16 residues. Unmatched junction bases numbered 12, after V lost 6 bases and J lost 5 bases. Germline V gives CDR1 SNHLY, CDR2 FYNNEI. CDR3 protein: CASRANGPGQNEKLFF. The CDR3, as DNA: TGTGCCAGCAGGGCTAACGGGCCGGGACAGAATGAAAAACTGTTTTTT. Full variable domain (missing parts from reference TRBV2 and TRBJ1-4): EPEVTQTPSHQVTQMGQEVILRCVPISNHLYFYWYRQILGQKVEFLVSFYNNEISEKSEIFDDQFSVERPDGSNFTLKIRSTKLEDSAMYFCASRANGPGQNEKLFFGSGTQLSVL.

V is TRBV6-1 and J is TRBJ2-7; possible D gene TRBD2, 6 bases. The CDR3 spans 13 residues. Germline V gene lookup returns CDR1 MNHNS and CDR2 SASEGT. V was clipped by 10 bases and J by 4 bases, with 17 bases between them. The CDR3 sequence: CATGGVTGYEQYF. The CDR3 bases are TGTGCCACCGGGGGAGTGACGGGATACGAGCAGTACTTC.

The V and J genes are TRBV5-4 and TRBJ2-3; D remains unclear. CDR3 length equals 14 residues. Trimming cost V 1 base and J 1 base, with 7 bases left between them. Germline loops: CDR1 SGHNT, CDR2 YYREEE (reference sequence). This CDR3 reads CASSLYGGTDTQYF. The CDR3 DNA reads TGTGCCAGCAGCTTGTACGGTGGCACAGATACGCAGTATTTT.

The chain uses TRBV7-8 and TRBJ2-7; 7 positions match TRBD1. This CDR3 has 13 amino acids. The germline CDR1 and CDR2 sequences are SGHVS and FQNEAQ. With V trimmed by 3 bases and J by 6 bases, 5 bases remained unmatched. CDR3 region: CASSFRQGAEQYF. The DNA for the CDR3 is TGTGCCAGCAGCTTTCGACAGGGTGCCGAGCAGTACTTC.

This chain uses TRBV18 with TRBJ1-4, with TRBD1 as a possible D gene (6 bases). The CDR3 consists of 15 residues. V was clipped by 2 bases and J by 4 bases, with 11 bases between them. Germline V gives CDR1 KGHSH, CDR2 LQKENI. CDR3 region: CASSPIQGGNEKLFF. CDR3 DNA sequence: TGTGCCAGCTCACCAATACAGGGCGGTAATGAAAAACTGTTTTTT.

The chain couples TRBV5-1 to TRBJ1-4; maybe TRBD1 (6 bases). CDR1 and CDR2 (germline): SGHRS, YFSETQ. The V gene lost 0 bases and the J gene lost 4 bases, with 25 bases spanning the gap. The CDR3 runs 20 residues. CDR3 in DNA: TGCGCCAGCAGCTTGGCTATTTCGGTTCAGGGGCTCAGCGGTAATGAAAAACTGTTTTTT. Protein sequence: CASSLAISVQGLSGNEKLFF.

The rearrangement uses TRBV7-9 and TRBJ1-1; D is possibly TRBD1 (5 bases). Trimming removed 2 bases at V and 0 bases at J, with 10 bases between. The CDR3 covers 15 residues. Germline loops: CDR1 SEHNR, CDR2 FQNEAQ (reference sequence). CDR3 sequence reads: CASSLSGVLNTEAFF. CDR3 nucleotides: TGTGCCAGCAGCTTATCGGGGGTTTTGAACACTGAAGCTTTCTTT.

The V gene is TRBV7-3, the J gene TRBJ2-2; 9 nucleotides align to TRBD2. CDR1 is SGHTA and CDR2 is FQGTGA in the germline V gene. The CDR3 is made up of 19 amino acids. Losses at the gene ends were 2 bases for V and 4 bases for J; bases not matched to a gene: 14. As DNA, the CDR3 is TGTGCCAGCAGCTTATGGGGGACTAGCAGGTCCCGGGGCACCGGGGAGCTGTTTTTT. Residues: CASSLWGTSRSRGTGELFF.

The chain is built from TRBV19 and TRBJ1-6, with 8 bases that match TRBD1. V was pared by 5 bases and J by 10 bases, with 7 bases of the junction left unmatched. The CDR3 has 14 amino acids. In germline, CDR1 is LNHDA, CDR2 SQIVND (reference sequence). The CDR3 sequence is CASSPDRDRSPLHF. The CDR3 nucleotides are TGTGCCAGTAGTCCGGACAGGGATAGATCACCCCTCCACTTT. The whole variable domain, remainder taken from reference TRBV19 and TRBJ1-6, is DGGITQSPKYLFRKEGQNVTLSCEQNLNHDAMYWYRQDPGQGLRLIYYSQIVNDFQKGDIAEGYSVSREKKESFPLTVTSAQKNPTAFYLCASSPDRDRSPLHFGNGTRLTVT.